The source of this T cell receptor beta chain is a study of OX40 agonist ivuxolimab in advanced cancers. Background on the study: Allowance was made for prior anti-PD-1, anti-PD-L1 or anti-CTLA-4 therapy, and roughly 40% had some.

This clone was seen only a few times. The antigen remains unidentified. Germline assignment: CDR1 KGHSH and CDR2 LQKENI. This CDR3 spans 16 amino acids. The V gene end was trimmed by 3 bases and the J gene end by 3 bases; junction bases not matched to a gene: 9. Clones were read by immunoSEQ multiplex PCR, and TCRdb kept only the in-frame ones, dropping some. The table records approximately 47,000 clones, about 90% of them present only once. Study-level findings and limits: More expanded clones were found, on average, in CD8+ than in CD4+ T cells. CD4+ and CD8+ blood T cells expanded clonally by week 6 at 0.1 to 3.0 mg/kg. The 0.1-3.0 mg/kg partial responders had among the lowest clonal expansion.

The chain employs TRBV18 and TRBJ2-7, with 9 bases lining up with TRBD1. Sample: CD4+ or CD8+ T cells sorted from blood, taken in a trial of the OX40 agonist ivuxolimab. This clonotype originated in an adult with an advanced solid tumor such as melanoma, head and neck, liver or kidney cancer. The CDR3 loop reads CASSPPGTGILYEQYF. Here the CDR3 DNA reads TGTGCCAGCTCACCTCCCGGGACAGGGATTCTCTACGAGCAGTACTTC.